The next 24 T cell receptor beta chains were all read from a single sample in a study of identical twins. From the 5' RACE reads, TCRdb called clonotypes with MiXCR, one entry per CDR3 protein. The table lists around 250,000 distinct CDR3 sequences, 5.5% to 7% of them singletons. This same sample was also taken into another study, of yellow fever vaccine responses in identical twins.

Sample: memory (CD45RO+) T cells sorted from blood. These receptors all stem from a woman in her late teens or twenties in good health.

This sequence joins TRBV2 and TRBJ2-1, with D possibly matching TRBD2 (6 bases). V gave up 3 bases and J gave up 7 bases, with 16 bases separating them. The CDR3 has 15 residues. Germline V gene data show CDR1 as SNHLY and CDR2 as FYNNEI. DNA of the CDR3: TGTGCCAGCAGTGAGATCCTAGCGCAAGGGAATGAGCAGTTCTTC. It codes for CASSEILAQGNEQFF.

The count of this clonotype is one. Possible read error: a much larger clone is one base away. V and J are TRBV6-4 and TRBJ2-1; D remains unclear. In germline, CDR1 is MRHNA, CDR2 SNTAGT. The CDR3 has 12 residues. CDR3 DNA: TGTGCCAGCAGTGACCTCTACAATGAGCAGCTCTTC. It encodes CASSDLYNEQLF.

In this sample, this clonotype turned up many times. V and J are TRBV25-1 and TRBJ1-4, with D tentatively TRBD1 (6 bases). Germline V gene data show CDR1 as MGHDK and CDR2 as SYGVNS. V dropped 3 bases and J dropped 8 bases, with 19 bases sitting between them. CDR3 length: 16 residues. The CDR3 loop is CASSDPEQGYLEKLFF. The DNA for the CDR3 is TGTGCCAGCAGTGACCCGGAACAGGGTTATTTGGAAAAACTGTTTTTT.

This clonotype was detected many times. The rearrangement uses TRBV10-3 and TRBJ1-2; no reliable D call. This CDR3 is built from 12 residues. Germline lookup yields CDR1 ENHRY and CDR2 SYGVKD. Trimming cost V 2 bases and J 6 bases, with 7 bases left between them. CDR3 protein: CAISEGFDGYTF. Here the CDR3 DNA reads TGTGCCATCAGTGAGGGTTTTGATGGCTACACCTTC.

This clonotype was seen many times. The chain employs TRBV9 and TRBJ1-5, with D unclear. V gave up 3 bases and J gave up 2 bases, with 18 bases separating them. The CDR3 covers 17 residues. Germline CDR1 SGDLS, CDR2 YYNGEE. The CDR3 DNA is TGTGCCAGCAGCGACAAAGCGGACCTGCGGGGCAATCAGCCCCAGCATTTT. Amino acids: CASSDKADLRGNQPQHF.

This clonotype has ten or more counts. The genes are TRBV7-8 and TRBJ2-7; D perhaps matches TRBD2 (6 bases). Germline V lookup: CDR1 SGHVS, CDR2 FQNEAQ. The CDR3 is 15 residues long. V lost 2 bases to trimming and J lost 1 base, with 12 bases between them. The CDR3 loop reads CASSLKAGISYEQYF. CDR3 bases: TGTGCCAGCAGCTTAAAAGCGGGCATATCCTACGAGCAGTACTTC.

The chain combines TRBV20-1 with TRBJ2-1, with D unresolved. CDR3 size: 13 residues. In germline, CDR1 is DFQATT, CDR2 SNEGSKA (reference sequence). V lost 6 bases to trimming and J lost 5 bases, with 14 bases between them. The DNA for the CDR3 is TGCAGTGCGGGCTCCTTCATACACAATGAGCAGTTCTTC. Amino acids: CSAGSFIHNEQFF.

This clonotype appeared many times. The J gene is TRBJ1-1, the V gene TRBV5-1, with TRBD1 matching over 11 bases. V trimming: 3 bases; J trimming: 5 bases; junction bases outside the gene matches: 6. The CDR3 has 15 amino acids. Looked up from germline, CDR1 is SGHRS and CDR2 is YFSETQ. The DNA for the CDR3 is TGCGCCAGCAGCTCGGGACAGGGGGTCGGGACTGAAGCTTTCTTT. This codes for CASSSGQGVGTEAFF.

This clonotype was seen more than once but under ten times. This chain joins TRBV20-1 and TRBJ1-4, with D possibly matching TRBD1 (5 bases). V shed 1 base and J shed 7 bases, with 10 bases lying between them. Germline values: CDR1 DFQATT, CDR2 SNEGSKA (reference sequence). The CDR3 is 13 residues long. CDR3 coding DNA: TGCAGTGCTAGAGGGGGGACGGGTGAAAAACTGTTTTTT. Encoded protein: CSARGGTGEKLFF.

On this clonotype: One junction end disagrees with the germline gene, perhaps due to a read error. In DNA form, the CDR3 reads TGCAGTACTAGAACAAACCCGGGACTAGTAAGCAATGAGCAGTTCTTC. Amino acids: CSTRTNPGLVSNEQFF. The chain is built from TRBV20-1 and TRBJ2-1; 8 nucleotides match TRBD2. This CDR3 region has 16 residues. The V gene's germline CDR1 is DFQATT and CDR2 SNEGSKA (reference sequence).

The chain carries TRBV7-9 and TRBJ2-1; D call uncertain. The V end lost 3 bases, the J end lost 12 bases, and 12 bases lay between the germline ends. CDR3 length: 12 residues. CDR1 is SEHNR, CDR2 FQNEAQ, per germline (reference sequence). This CDR3 reads CASSFRQFGQFF. CDR3 nucleotide sequence: TGTGCCAGCAGCTTTAGGCAATTTGGGCAGTTCTTC.

This clonotype has a count of ten or more. The rearrangement links TRBV5-5 to TRBJ2-6; tentatively, D is TRBD1 (6 bases). This CDR3 comprises 15 residues. Deletions cut 8 bases from V and 4 bases from J, with 16 bases between. Germline-derived CDR1 and CDR2 are SGHKS and YYEKEE (reference sequence). CDR3 amino acids: CASARGQLGANVLTF. The CDR3 DNA is TGTGCCAGTGCGAGGGGACAACTGGGGGCCAACGTCCTGACTTTC.

The chain has TRBV20-1 and TRBJ2-4; D may correspond to TRBD1 or TRBD2 (6 bases each). The CDR3 loop spans 14 amino acids. The V end lost 4 bases, the J end lost 0 bases, and 10 bases lay between the germline ends. Germline lookup yields CDR1 DFQATT and CDR2 SNEGSKA (reference sequence). CDR3 loop: CSAKEGQAKNIQYF. DNA of the CDR3: TGCAGTGCTAAGGAGGGACAAGCCAAAAACATTCAGTACTTC.

This chain joins TRBV11-2 and TRBJ2-5, with 9 bases identical to TRBD2. Germline CDR1 is SGHAT and CDR2 is FQNNGV. V lost 5 bases and J lost 2; bases outside the gene matches: 12. The CDR3 extends over 17 amino acids. The DNA for the CDR3 is TGTGCCAGCAGCCGACTAGCGGAGTTTAGGCCTCAAGAGACCCAGTACTTC. This gives the protein CASSRLAEFRPQETQYF.

This clonotype was counted between two and nine times. The chain uses TRBV10-2 and TRBJ2-7; D is undetermined. The CDR3 totals 12 residues. Germline lookup yields CDR1 WSHSY and CDR2 SAAADI. Trimming removed 7 bases at V and 0 bases at J, with 7 bases between. This CDR3 is CASTESSYEQYF. The CDR3, as DNA: TGCGCCAGCACCGAGAGCTCCTACGAGCAGTACTTC.

V is TRBV20-1 and J is TRBJ2-1; 8 positions agree with TRBD2. The germline gives CDR1 DFQATT, CDR2 SNEGSKA (reference sequence). CDR3 length: 16 amino acids. With 5 bases clipped from V and 9 bases from J, the junction kept 18 bases outside the gene matches. The chain's CDR3 is CSAEGGGPAGVGEQFF. The CDR3 nucleotides read TGCAGTGCTGAGGGCGGAGGGCCAGCGGGAGTAGGTGAGCAGTTCTTC.

The table lists this clonotype with a few counts. The rearrangement joins TRBV13 to TRBJ2-1, with D maybe TRBD1 (9 bases). This CDR3 is 20 amino acids long. V lost 2 bases and J lost 2, with 25 bases in between. Germline V gene sequence: CDR1 PRHDT, CDR2 FYEKMQ (reference sequence). The chain's CDR3 is CASSLKPPTGGRGAYNEQFF. The CDR3 nucleotides are TGTGCCAGCAGCTTAAAGCCCCCGACAGGGGGGCGGGGGGCCTACAATGAGCAGTTCTTC.

The chain employs TRBV6-5 and TRBJ2-1; TRBD2 is a possible D gene (5 bases). This CDR3 region has 16 residues. V was clipped by 0 bases and J by 4 bases, with 13 bases between them. In germline, CDR1 is MNHEY, CDR2 SVGAGI. This chain's CDR3 is CASSYSAATPYNEQFF. The CDR3 DNA follows: TGTGCCAGCAGTTACTCAGCGGCGACCCCTTACAATGAGCAGTTCTTC.

V and J are TRBV20-1 and TRBJ1-1; possible D gene TRBD1, 5 bases. This CDR3 comprises 11 residues. V gave up 6 bases and J gave up 8 bases, with 13 bases separating them. Germline loops: CDR1 DFQATT, CDR2 SNEGSKA (reference sequence). The CDR3 nucleotides are TGCAGTGCGAGAACAGGTTACGAAGCTTTCTTT. It specifies CSARTGYEAFF.

The genes are TRBV15 and TRBJ2-1; D ambiguous. Germline V gene lookup returns CDR1 LNHNV and CDR2 YYDKDF (reference sequence). The CDR3 length is 18 residues. Trimming took 5 bases from V and 6 from J, leaving 26 bases between them. The CDR3 DNA sequence: TGTGCCACCAGCGGGGTAGAGGCCAGGAAAGTGCGGTCCAATGAGCAGTTCTTC. It yields the protein CATSGVEARKVRSNEQFF.

This clonotype was observed a few times. The V call is TRBV12-3 or TRBV12-4, the J call TRBJ2-3, with no clear D. The CDR3 sequence is 15 residues long. Trimming removed 5 bases from V and 1 base from J, with 13 bases in between. The CDR3 nucleotides read TGTGCCAGCAGTCTTAGTAACTCTCGCACAGATACGCAGTATTTT. Its translation: CASSLSNSRTDTQYF.

In its sample, this clonotype was seen a few times. The V and J genes are TRBV25-1 and TRBJ2-5; TRBD1 matches 7 bases. Germline CDR1 reads MGHDK; CDR2 reads SYGVNS. The V gene end was trimmed by 4 bases and the J gene end by 4 bases; junction bases not matched to a gene: 12. This CDR3 has 16 amino acids. The CDR3 here is CASSAISGTARETQYF. As DNA, the CDR3 is TGTGCCAGCAGTGCCATCTCAGGGACAGCCCGAGAGACCCAGTACTTC.

The sample holds a few counts of this clonotype. The rearrangement uses TRBV6-1 and TRBJ1-2, with 10 bases matching TRBD1. CDR3 length equals 13 residues. The germline gives CDR1 MNHNS, CDR2 SASEGT. Trimming took 2 bases from V and 7 from J; bases not matched to a gene: 1. CDR3 bases: TGTGCCAGCAGTGAAAGGGACAGGGGTGGCTACACCTTC. Translation: CASSERDRGGYTF.

V and J are TRBV12-3 or TRBV12-4 and TRBJ2-1; no firm D call. V was cut by 5 bases and J by 10 bases, with 9 bases left in between. This CDR3 has 11 amino acids. The CDR3 nucleotides read TGTGCCAGCAGTCCGACTCGAGAGCAGTTCTTC. It specifies CASSPTREQFF.